Sequencing of this T cell receptor beta chain was carried out in a study of ipilimumab plus nivolumab after autologous stem cell transplantation. Study-level information: Median doses per patient: roughly five ipilimumab, about 8 nivolumab. Study-wide results and caveats: Authors suggest TCR repertoire, Treg phenotype and gut microbiota support further study.

Clones were sequenced by immunoSEQ multiplex PCR, and TCRdb holds only the in-frame ones, with some missing. Of tens of thousands of clones in the sample, roughly 92% were seen once. Checkpoint therapy with ipilimumab 1 mg/kg began 14 to 28 days after transplant. Patients got 3 mg/kg IV nivolumab weeks 1, 4, 7, 10, then biweekly through week 26. Germline V gene lookup returns CDR1 SEHNR and CDR2 FQNEAQ (reference sequence). Trimming shortened V by 5 bases and J by 4 bases, and 17 bases separated the two germline ends. This CDR3 spans 15 amino acids. With respect to this clone: Its target is unknown.

This specimen was PBMCs, taken in a trial of ipilimumab plus nivolumab as post-transplant consolidation. This clonotype was sampled from a male donor with multiple myeloma. The gene calls are TRBV7-9 and TRBJ2-5, with D tentatively TRBD1 or TRBD2 (5 bases each). The CDR3 DNA is TGTGCCAGCAGCGTGGCTGGGGGAGATGGAGAGACCCAGTACTTC. Translating gives CASSVAGGDGETQYF.